Following are 32 T cell receptor beta chains from one sample sequenced in a study of blood T cell repertoires in COVID-19 (dated by TCRdb to the early 2020s). The library was produced with the immunoSEQ multiplex PCR assay. The table was pulled from immuneACCESS by TCRdb, which kept in-frame rearrangements only. Such tables lose some clones; where checked, under half of the loss comes from unresolved V genes, and the rest has no known cause. This sample lists roughly 100,000 clones; roughly 80% were detected once. The top ten hold 15% to 17% of the sample. The sequencing input was peripheral blood. The receptor set was obtained from a woman older than 75 with acute or convalescent COVID-19.

The rearrangement joins TRBV28 to TRBJ1-4; TRBD1 matches at 10 bases. Trimming cost V 4 bases and J 8 bases; bases outside gene matches: 7. CDR1 MDHEN and CDR2 SYDVKM come from the germline V gene. This CDR3 comprises 15 residues. The CDR3 loop is CASSSWGTGAEKLFF. The CDR3 DNA sequence: TGTGCCAGCAGTTCCTGGGGGACAGGGGCCGAAAAACTGTTTTTT.

This sequence joins TRBV18 and TRBJ2-1, with TRBD2 identical over 9 bases. Germline V gives CDR1 KGHSH, CDR2 LQKENI. This CDR3 region has 15 residues. The V gene end was trimmed by 3 bases and the J gene end by 4 bases; junction bases not matched to a gene: 4. CDR3 residues: CASSPAGGQYNEQFF. In DNA, the CDR3 is TGTGCCAGCTCACCCGCGGGAGGGCAGTACAATGAGCAGTTCTTC.

This clone was observed a few times. The chain carries TRBV7-2 and TRBJ2-3; possibly TRBD1 for D (6 bases). The CDR3 consists of 14 residues. Germline lookup yields CDR1 SGHTA and CDR2 FQGNSA. Deletions cut 2 bases from V and 4 bases from J, with 10 bases between. The CDR3 sequence is CASSLTGSPDTQYF. The CDR3 region has the DNA TGTGCCAGCAGCTTAACAGGGAGCCCAGATACGCAGTATTTT.

This chain connects TRBV27 to TRBJ1-1; weak D call: TRBD1 (6 bases). Between the trimmed V and J ends, which lost 2 bases and 6 bases, there was a span of 13 bases. In germline, CDR1 is MNHEY, CDR2 SMNVEV (reference sequence). This CDR3 contains 14 residues. CDR3 region: CASSLIQGWAEAFF. CDR3 nucleotides: TGTGCCAGCAGTTTAATACAGGGTTGGGCTGAAGCTTTCTTT.

A remark on this clone: At the DNA level, this CDR3 is encoded by other sequences in the same sample as well. The chain is built from TRBV12-3 or TRBV12-4 and TRBJ1-2, with D perhaps TRBD1 (6 bases). CDR3 length equals 12 residues. V lost 3 bases and J 6 bases, leaving 8 bases between the germline ends. The CDR3 here is CASSFTGNGYTF. The DNA for the CDR3 is TGTGCCAGCAGTTTTACAGGGAATGGCTACACCTTC.

The gene calls are TRBV10-1 and TRBJ2-1; D remains ambiguous. The CDR3 is 13 residues long. V gave up 2 bases and J gave up 3 bases, with 5 bases separating them. Germline CDR1 is WNHNN and CDR2 is SYGVQD (reference sequence). The chain's CDR3 is CASSEQLYNEQFF. CDR3 coding DNA: TGCGCCAGCAGTGAGCAACTCTACAATGAGCAGTTCTTC.

This chain joins TRBV23-1 and TRBJ1-1; TRBD1 matches at 7 bases. TRBV23-1 is recorded as an ORF, its role being uncertain. The CDR3 loop spans 15 amino acids. V lost 1 base, J lost 1 base, and 3 bases stayed unmatched. The CDR3 protein is CASSQWGTENTEAFF. The CDR3 DNA follows: TGCGCCAGCAGTCAATGGGGGACAGAGAACACTGAAGCTTTCTTT.

The chain links TRBV10-3 to TRBJ1-2; 9 nucleotides line up with TRBD1. V lost 1 base, J lost 8 bases, and 14 bases stayed unmatched. This CDR3 is built from 17 residues. Germline loops: CDR1 ENHRY, CDR2 SYGVKD. The CDR3 region has the DNA TGTGCCATCAGTGAGTTGACCGGGACAGGGCCTAAGGGAGGCTACACCTTC. As protein: CAISELTGTGPKGGYTF.

The chain combines TRBV19 with TRBJ2-6; D gene unclear. V dropped 1 base and J dropped 5 bases, with 9 bases sitting between them. CDR1 is LNHDA, CDR2 SQIVND, per germline (reference sequence). This CDR3 contains 15 residues. DNA for the CDR3: TGTGCCAGTAGTATAGCAGTGCTCCGGGCCAACGTCCTGACTTTC. As protein: CASSIAVLRANVLTF.

V gene TRBV28 combines with J gene TRBJ2-5; TRBD2 matches 8 bases. The CDR3 loop spans 15 amino acids. Trimming at V came to 3 bases and at J to 5 bases, leaving 8 bases not matched to a gene. Germline V lookup: CDR1 MDHEN, CDR2 SYDVKM. CDR3 sequence (DNA): TGTGCCAGCAGTTTTCTCCGGGGGGGGGCGGAGACCCAGTACTTC. This codes for CASSFLRGGAETQYF.

The rearrangement links TRBV7-2 to TRBJ2-1; 7 bases match TRBD1. CDR1 and CDR2 from the germline V gene are SGHTA and FQGNSA. The CDR3 spans 15 residues. The junction had 7 bases not matched to a gene; V was cut back by 2 bases and J by 6 bases. CDR3 region: CASSLTGTEGNEQFF. CDR3 sequence (DNA): TGTGCCAGCAGCTTAACCGGGACAGAGGGCAATGAGCAGTTCTTC.

This chain joins TRBV28 and TRBJ2-4, with D maybe TRBD2 (5 bases). The V end lost 3 bases, the J end lost 10 bases, and 13 bases lay between the germline ends. The germline V gene has CDR1 MDHEN and CDR2 SYDVKM. The CDR3 loop spans 13 amino acids. CDR3 protein: CASSLADPGIQYF. Here the CDR3 DNA reads TGTGCCAGCAGTTTGGCAGACCCGGGGATTCAGTACTTC.

The chain is built from TRBV10-3 and TRBJ2-7; 11 bases match TRBD2. Germline CDR1 is ENHRY and CDR2 is SYGVKD. This CDR3 spans 15 amino acids. V dropped 3 bases and J dropped 2; count of bases not matched to a gene: 3. The CDR3 sequence is CAISDGTSGPYEQYV. The CDR3 bases are TGTGCCATCAGTGACGGGACTAGCGGACCCTACGAGCAGTACGTC.

On this clone: At one boundary the junction diverges from the germline segment, which might be a read error. CDR3 in DNA: TGTGCCAGCAGTATTCAAGACAGGAGTAGTTTT. Encoded protein: CASSIQDRSSF. The V gene is TRBV12-3 or TRBV12-4, the J gene TRBJ1-3; D is possibly TRBD1 (6 bases). CDR3 length: 11 residues.

V and J are TRBV11-2 and TRBJ2-7; D may be TRBD1 or TRBD2 (9 bases each). The CDR3 is 18 residues long. The ends were cut back, 3 bases at V and 6 bases at J, with 27 bases in the middle. Germline values: CDR1 SGHAT, CDR2 FQNNGV. CDR3 nucleotides: TGTGCCAGCAGCTTGGAGGGACAGGGCGCTGCGGGAGGGGGCGAGCAGTACTTC. Residues: CASSLEGQGAAGGGEQYF. The full variable domain, with the rest looked up from reference TRBV11-2 and TRBJ2-7, is EAGVAQSPRYKIIEKRQSVAFWCNPISGHATLYWYQQILGQGPKLLIQFQNNGVVDDSQLPKDRFSAERLKGVDSTLKIQPAKLEDSAVYLCASSLEGQGAAGGGEQYFGPGTRLTVT.

The rearrangement uses TRBV5-8 and TRBJ1-6; TRBD1 agrees at 7 bases. CDR3 length equals 13 residues. Per germline, CDR1 SGHTS and CDR2 YDEGEE. After removal of 6 bases from V and 9 bases from J, the junction contained 6 bases not matched to a gene. CDR3 amino acids: CASTRQGGSPLHF. The CDR3 nucleotides are TGTGCCAGCACCCGACAGGGTGGTTCACCCCTCCACTTT.

This clone was counted once. This chain links TRBV7-2 with TRBJ2-7; 8 positions match TRBD1. Germline loops: CDR1 SGHTA, CDR2 FQGNSA. J gave up 2 bases and V 4 bases, and 4 bases lay outside the gene matches. The CDR3 spans 14 residues. Here the CDR3 reads CASSSQTGAYEQYF. Written as DNA, the CDR3 is TGTGCCAGCAGCTCCCAGACAGGGGCCTACGAGCAGTACTTC.

The chain has TRBV21-1 and TRBJ2-1; the table's D gene call, TRBD1, was not cross checked with the DNA. TRBV21-1 is designated a pseudogene. The CDR3 contains 17 residues. CDR3 loop: CASSKTGPASSYNEQFF. CDR3 DNA: TGTGCCAGCAGCAAAACAGGGCCCGCTAGCTCCTACAATGAGCAGTTCTTC.

This clone was detected only a few times. This rearrangement joins TRBV5-1 to TRBJ2-4, with 7 nucleotides matching TRBD1. Germline V gives CDR1 SGHRS, CDR2 YFSETQ. This CDR3 is built from 17 residues. V gave up 4 bases and J gave up 0 bases; unmatched junction bases: 10. CDR3 nucleotides: TGCGCCAGCAGCCGCCCAGGGGGAGACGGAGCCAAAAACATTCAGTACTTC. Amino acids: CASSRPGGDGAKNIQYF.

This chain links TRBV25-1 with TRBJ2-2; 12 bases map to TRBD2. Per germline, CDR1 MGHDK and CDR2 SYGVNS. Trimming took 1 base from V and 6 from J; bases not matched to a gene: 6. This CDR3 has 17 residues. CDR3 coding DNA: TGTGCCAGCAGTGAATTCCTAGCGGGAGGGATAGCCGGGGAGCTGTTTTTT. It encodes CASSEFLAGGIAGELFF.

The chain employs TRBV27 and TRBJ2-3; TRBD2 agrees at 13 bases. CDR1 and CDR2 from the germline V gene are MNHEY and SMNVEV (reference sequence). V gave up 4 bases and J gave up 0 bases; unmatched junction bases: 13. The CDR3 loop spans 20 amino acids. CDR3 amino acids: CASSSRGLAGEVTSTDTQYF. The CDR3 DNA reads TGTGCCAGCAGTTCCCGCGGACTAGCGGGGGAAGTAACTAGCACAGATACGCAGTATTTT.

V is TRBV9 and J is TRBJ2-2; TRBD2 is a possible D gene (5 bases). V shed 7 bases and J shed 4 bases, with 5 bases lying between them. Per germline, CDR1 SGDLS and CDR2 YYNGEE. The CDR3 loop spans 11 amino acids. The CDR3 region is CASRGTGELFF. CDR3 DNA sequence: TGTGCCAGCCGGGGCACCGGGGAGCTGTTTTTT.

The chain carries TRBV10-3 and TRBJ1-2, with 9 bases that match TRBD1. The CDR3 runs 15 residues. Germline V CDR1 and CDR2: ENHRY, SYGVKD. V lost 6 bases to trimming and J lost 4 bases; unmatched junction nucleotides: 9. The CDR3 DNA reads as TGTGCCATCAGGGGGACAGGGATGGTTACCTATGGCTACACCTTC. This encodes CAIRGTGMVTYGYTF.

The chain couples TRBV7-8 to TRBJ1-3; D is unclear. Trimming left V 3 bases short and J 5 bases short, with 20 bases between. The CDR3 covers 17 residues. Germline V gene data show CDR1 as SGHVS and CDR2 as FQNEAQ. The CDR3 loop is CASSFSNSAPGRNTIYF. The CDR3 DNA reads as TGTGCCAGCAGCTTTAGTAATAGCGCCCCCGGGAGAAACACCATATATTTT.

V is TRBV10-3 and J is TRBJ1-5; no reliable D call. Germline V CDR1 and CDR2: ENHRY, SYGVKD. V was cut by 1 base and J by 5 bases, with 12 bases left in between. The length of the CDR3 is 15 residues. DNA of the CDR3: TGTGCCATCAGTGAGTTCAGGACGGAGGATCAGCCCCAGCATTTT. It encodes CAISEFRTEDQPQHF.

The genes are TRBV6-5 and TRBJ1-2; D not resolved. Germline V gives CDR1 MNHEY, CDR2 SVGAGI. The CDR3 runs to 13 residues. V was pared by 8 bases and J by 4 bases, with 14 bases between. CDR3 protein: CASGGSTLYGYTF. The CDR3 DNA reads as TGTGCCAGCGGCGGCTCAACCCTCTATGGCTACACCTTC.

This clone was counted many times. This CDR3 reads CASSPGRGYEQYF. As DNA, the CDR3 is TGTGCCAGCTCACCGGGCAGGGGTTACGAGCAGTACTTC. The rearrangement joins TRBV18 to TRBJ2-7, with D maybe TRBD1 (6 bases). Germline CDR1 KGHSH, CDR2 LQKENI. The CDR3 loop spans 13 amino acids. The V and J ends lost 3 bases and 4 bases respectively, with 10 bases between them.

This chain joins TRBV5-1 and TRBJ2-7; D is perhaps TRBD2 (6 bases). The CDR3 length is 14 residues. From germline, CDR1 is SGHRS and CDR2 YFSETQ. The V and J ends lost 6 bases and 3 bases respectively, with 16 bases between them. The CDR3 spells CASKEGKGNYEQYF. The CDR3 DNA follows: TGCGCCAGCAAGGAGGGAAAGGGGAACTACGAGCAGTACTTC.

The V gene is TRBV5-1, the J gene TRBJ2-3; TRBD1 matches 8 bases. This CDR3 spans 15 amino acids. J was trimmed by 0 bases and V by 6 bases; bases with no gene match: 6. Germline assignment: CDR1 SGHRS and CDR2 YFSETQ. The CDR3 loop is CASTLRQGSTDTQYF. As DNA, the CDR3 is TGCGCCAGCACCCTGAGACAGGGGAGCACAGATACGCAGTATTTT.

The gene calls are TRBV5-1 and TRBJ1-3; D possibly corresponds to TRBD1 (6 bases). The CDR3 is made up of 15 amino acids. Trimming pared 7 bases from V and 0 bases from J, leaving 14 bases between. The germline CDR1 and CDR2 sequences are SGHRS and YFSETQ. This CDR3 reads CASGRGPSSGNTIYF. In DNA, the CDR3 is TGCGCCAGCGGCAGGGGCCCGAGCTCTGGAAACACCATATATTTT.

This clone turned up a few times. The J gene is TRBJ2-1, the V gene TRBV19; 7 nucleotides line up with TRBD1. In germline, CDR1 is LNHDA, CDR2 SQIVND (reference sequence). V shed 6 bases, J shed 0 bases, and the junction held 2 bases outside the gene matches. The CDR3 covers 14 residues. CDR3 in DNA: TGTGCCAGTAGACAGGGGAGCTCCTACAATGAGCAGTTCTTC. Residues: CASRQGSSYNEQFF.

This chain links TRBV5-1 with TRBJ1-2; no clear D gene. CDR3 length: 14 amino acids. V was clipped by 1 base and J by 1 base, with 8 bases between them. Germline V lookup: CDR1 SGHRS, CDR2 YFSETQ. The DNA for the CDR3 is TGCGCCAGCAGCTTGCCGGGAGATAACTATGGCTACACCTTC. It specifies CASSLPGDNYGYTF.